A single sample gave rise to the 20 T cell receptor beta chains below, sequenced in a study of blood T cell repertoires in COVID-19. The table came from immunoSEQ multiplex PCR; TCRdb's copy has only in-frame clones and leaves some out. The sample lists about 210,000 clones; around 81% were seen once. Sequencing used PBMCs or T cells enriched from blood (not recorded which). These receptors originate from a woman aged 45 to 65 with acute COVID-19.

The rearrangement links TRBV28 to TRBJ1-2; D is perhaps TRBD1 (6 bases). From germline, CDR1 is MDHEN and CDR2 SYDVKM. The CDR3 is made up of 17 amino acids. V shed 4 bases and J shed 0 bases, with 18 bases lying between them. The CDR3 DNA is TGTGCCAGCAGTTCAACAGGGACCGGGAACTCTAACTATGGCTACACCTTC. This encodes CASSSTGTGNSNYGYTF.

The CDR3 bases are TGTGCCAGCAGCTCCTCTCATACGCAGTATTTT. It yields the protein CASSSSHTQYF. The chain has TRBV11-2 and TRBJ2-3; no definite D call. Germline CDR1 SGHAT, CDR2 FQNNGV. V was cut by 4 bases and J by 7 bases, with 6 bases left in between. The CDR3 length is 11 residues.

This clone was found a few times. The gene calls are TRBV6-5 and TRBJ2-7; 9 bases fit TRBD1. The CDR3 length is 16 residues. J was trimmed by 4 bases and V by 4 bases; bases with no gene match: 11. The germline V gene has CDR1 MNHEY and CDR2 SVGAGI. CDR3 loop: CASSFKPTGTGYEQYF. For the CDR3, the DNA is TGTGCCAGCAGTTTCAAACCAACCGGGACAGGGTACGAGCAGTACTTC.

The chain recombines TRBV28 with TRBJ2-7, with 7 bases that match TRBD2. The J segment lost 7 bases and the V segment lost 6 bases, leaving 15 bases of the junction unmatched. This CDR3 spans 15 amino acids. Germline-derived CDR1 and CDR2 are MDHEN and SYDVKM. CDR3 loop: CASSTQREAVWEQYF. In DNA form, the CDR3 reads TGTGCCAGCAGCACCCAACGGGAGGCCGTTTGGGAGCAGTACTTC. Full variable domain (rest looked up from reference TRBV28 and TRBJ2-7): DVKVTQSSRYLVKRTGEKVFLECVQDMDHENMFWYRQDPGLGLRLIYFSYDVKMKEKGDIPEGYSVSREKKERFSLILESASTNQTSMYLCASSTQREAVWEQYFGPGTRLTVT.

V is TRBV7-2 and J is TRBJ2-7; D possibly corresponds to TRBD1 (6 bases). V was cut by 3 bases and J by 6 bases, with 15 bases left in between. The CDR3 spans 14 residues. Looked up from germline, CDR1 is SGHTA and CDR2 is FQGNSA. For the CDR3, the DNA is TGTGCCAGCAGCTTGACACAGGGACGGGCCGAGCAGTACTTC. It is translated as CASSLTQGRAEQYF.

The J gene is TRBJ2-3, the V gene TRBV2; 8 bases match TRBD2. CDR1 and CDR2 (germline): SNHLY, FYNNEI. The CDR3 runs 13 residues. V shed 4 bases and J 5 bases; nucleotides not matched to a gene: 2. This chain's CDR3 is CASSGGLVDTQYF. CDR3 sequence (DNA): TGTGCCAGCAGTGGGGGACTAGTAGATACGCAGTATTTT. Supplemented by reference TRBV2 and TRBJ2-3, the full variable domain reads EPEVTQTPSHQVTQMGQEVILRCVPISNHLYFYWYRQILGQKVEFLVSFYNNEISEKSEIFDDQFSVERPDGSNFTLKIRSTKLEDSAMYFCASSGGLVDTQYFGPGTRLTVL.

The V and J genes are TRBV18 and TRBJ2-1, with 7 bases matching TRBD2. The V gene's germline CDR1 is KGHSH and CDR2 LQKENI. This CDR3 is built from 16 residues. V shed 6 bases and J 0 bases; nucleotides not matched to a gene: 8. The CDR3 bases are TGTGCCAGCTCTTCTCGAGCGGGGAGCTCCTACAATGAGCAGTTCTTC. It codes for CASSSRAGSSYNEQFF.

This clone was found once. This sequence joins TRBV19 and TRBJ2-4; TRBD1 aligns across 8 bases. CDR1 and CDR2 from the germline V gene are LNHDA and SQIVND (reference sequence). V gave up 3 bases and J gave up 6 bases; unmatched junction bases: 4. The CDR3 has 14 amino acids. The CDR3 reads CASSIGTGTNIQYF. The CDR3 nucleotides read TGTGCCAGTAGTATTGGGACAGGAACAAACATTCAGTACTTC.

The chain carries TRBV6-6 and TRBJ2-4; 9 bases are a match to TRBD2. V shed 5 bases, J shed 2 bases, and the junction held 16 bases outside the gene matches. Germline V gene data show CDR1 as MNHNY and CDR2 as SVGAGI (reference sequence). There are 19 residues in the CDR3. Here the CDR3 reads CASSQRLAGSGDTKNIQYF. Here the CDR3 DNA reads TGTGCCAGCAGTCAAAGGCTAGCGGGGTCCGGTGATACCAAAAACATTCAGTACTTC.

This sequence joins TRBV21-1 and TRBJ1-3; the table gives TRBD1 as D, unverified against the DNA. TRBV21-1 is deemed a pseudogene. The CDR3 covers 14 residues. CDR3 DNA: TGTGCCAGCAGCATCGACAGGGATAAAAACACCATATATTTT. It encodes CASSIDRDKNTIYF.

The genes are TRBV2 and TRBJ2-3; 16 bases fit TRBD2. Per the germline V gene, CDR1 is SNHLY and CDR2 is FYNNEI. The V segment lost 4 bases and the J segment 5 bases; nucleotides outside the gene matches: 12. The length of the CDR3 is 19 residues. In DNA form, the CDR3 reads TGTGCCAGCAGTGCGGAGGGACTAGCGGGAGGGGCGTCGGTAGATACGCAGTATTTT. Translated, it gives CASSAEGLAGGASVDTQYF.

This clone has more than one count but fewer than ten. The rearrangement uses TRBV5-8 and TRBJ2-2, with a possible D match to TRBD2 (5 bases). This CDR3 region has 15 residues. Per germline, CDR1 SGHTS and CDR2 YDEGEE. V lost 5 bases, J lost 0 bases, and 11 bases lay in between. The CDR3 DNA follows: TGTGCCAGCAGTCCCGGGGTCACGAACACCGGGGAGCTGTTTTTT. Encoded protein: CASSPGVTNTGELFF. The full variable domain, completed using reference TRBV5-8 and TRBJ2-2, is EAGVTQSPTHLIKTRGQQATLRCSPISGHTSVYWYQQALGLGLQFLLWYDEGEERNRGNFPPRFSGRQFPNYSSELNVNALELEDSALYLCASSPGVTNTGELFFGEGSRLTVL.

This chain connects TRBV29-1 to TRBJ1-2, with 8 bases fitting TRBD1. J was trimmed by 4 bases and V by 2 bases; bases with no gene match: 6. Germline CDR1 SQVTM, CDR2 ANQGSEA. This CDR3 region has 14 residues. The CDR3 spells CSVESGQGVYGYTF. The DNA of the CDR3 is TGCAGCGTTGAAAGTGGACAGGGCGTCTATGGCTACACCTTC.

The rearrangement joins TRBV7-2 to TRBJ1-5; D is perhaps TRBD1 (5 bases). Germline V gene lookup returns CDR1 SGHTA and CDR2 FQGNSA. This CDR3 contains 17 residues. Deletions cut 4 bases from V and 1 base from J, with 17 bases between. CDR3 region: CASSSTTGVVSNQPQHF. DNA for the CDR3: TGTGCCAGCAGCTCAACAACAGGAGTGGTAAGCAATCAGCCCCAGCATTTT. The variable domain in full, completed from reference TRBV7-2 and TRBJ1-5, reads GAGVSQSPSNKVTEKGKDVELRCDPISGHTALYWYRQSLGQGLEFLIYFQGNSAPDKSGLPSDRFSAERTGGSVSTLTIQRTQQEDSAVYLCASSSTTGVVSNQPQHFGDGTRLSIL.

The rearrangement uses TRBV28 and TRBJ1-2, with TRBD1 identical over 7 bases. V lost 8 bases, J lost 5 bases, and 11 bases stayed unmatched. In germline, CDR1 is MDHEN, CDR2 SYDVKM. This CDR3 has 14 residues. CDR3: CASARTGRDYGYTF. For the CDR3, the DNA is TGTGCCAGCGCCAGGACAGGACGTGATTATGGCTACACCTTC.

The gene calls are TRBV5-6 and TRBJ1-2; D ambiguous. V lost 0 bases and J 1 base, leaving 13 bases between the germline ends. This CDR3 has 16 amino acids. Germline V gene sequence: CDR1 SGHDT, CDR2 YYEEEE. CDR3 residues: CASSLERFEDNYGYTF. The CDR3 region has the DNA TGTGCCAGCAGCTTGGAGAGGTTTGAGGATAACTATGGCTACACCTTC.

The gene calls are TRBV29-1 and TRBJ1-2; TRBD1 matches at 8 bases. The trim removed 7 bases at V and 6 bases at J, leaving 7 bases unmatched. CDR3 length: 12 amino acids. Germline values: CDR1 SQVTM, CDR2 ANQGSEA. This CDR3 reads CSATGGRDGYTF. The CDR3, as DNA: TGCAGCGCAACAGGGGGAAGGGATGGCTACACCTTC.

This chain uses TRBV28 with TRBJ1-4, with TRBD1 identical over 10 bases. The V and J ends lost 5 bases and 7 bases, in that order; junction bases with no gene match: 7. Per the germline V gene, CDR1 is MDHEN and CDR2 is SYDVKM. This CDR3 spans 15 amino acids. CDR3 protein: CASSPRTGGTEKLFF. The CDR3 DNA reads as TGTGCCAGCAGTCCCCGGACAGGGGGTACTGAAAAACTGTTTTTT.

This rearrangement joins TRBV5-6 to TRBJ2-7; 7 positions match TRBD2. CDR1 and CDR2 (germline): SGHDT, YYEEEE. The V and J ends lost 6 bases and 3 bases, in that order; junction bases with no gene match: 12. The CDR3 sequence is 15 residues long. CDR3 residues: CASTREAPFLYEQYF. Here the CDR3 DNA reads TGTGCCAGCACCCGGGAGGCACCCTTCCTCTACGAGCAGTACTTC.

This clone was detected only a few times. The chain is built from TRBV6-2 or TRBV6-3 and TRBJ2-2; tentative D call: TRBD2 (5 bases). Germline-derived CDR1 and CDR2 are MNHEY and SVGEGT. Trimming removed 0 bases from V and 7 bases from J, with 21 bases in between. This CDR3 region has 18 residues. CDR3 DNA: TGTGCCAGCAGTTACTCGACTATGGTTCTAGGTGTAGTCGGGGAGCTGTTTTTT. Translation: CASSYSTMVLGVVGELFF.